This T cell receptor (beta chain) was sequenced in a study of blood T cell repertoires in COVID-19. Study background: Sites in the United States, Italy and Spain provided acute and convalescent COVID-19 samples. PBMCs, B-cell-depleted T cells, or T cells were the source of the cDNA or gDNA that made up the material.

Per the study methods: For nucleated cells, counts were estimated from reference gene primer amplification. Method: immunoSEQ multiplex PCR; TCRdb's copy keeps in-frame clones and lacks some. The V and J calls and clone size were taken over from that table, and D and trimming were inferred from the DNA. The sample carries 200,000 to 300,000 clones, 87% recorded once. Sequencing input: peripheral blood. This sequence was found in a man between 60 and 75 years old who had recovered from COVID-19.

DNA of the CDR3: TGTGCCAGCAGCCGCCGGGACAGAGACACAGATACGCAGTATTTT. Translated: CASSRRDRDTDTQYF. This chain uses TRBV6-5 with TRBJ2-3; TRBD1 aligns across 7 bases. This CDR3 has 15 residues. CDR1 is MNHEY, CDR2 SVGAGI, per germline. The V and J ends lost 6 bases and 2 bases, in that order; junction bases with no gene match: 8.